The 3 T cell receptor beta chains listed next were all sequenced from one sample in a study of blood T cell repertoires in COVID-19. Method: immunoSEQ multiplex PCR; TCRdb's copy keeps in-frame clones and lacks some. This sample yields approximately 220,000 clones, of which 86% are seen a single time; more than 3.5% belongs to the top ten. The sequenced sample was PBMCs or T cells enriched from blood (not recorded which). The receptors were gathered from a middle-aged woman with acute COVID-19.

This rearrangement joins TRBV10-3 to TRBJ1-1; possible D gene TRBD1, 6 bases. Germline values: CDR1 ENHRY, CDR2 SYGVKD. V was clipped by 4 bases and J by 1 base, with 10 bases between them. There are 14 residues in the CDR3. CDR3: CAISGAGANTEAFF. In nucleotides, the CDR3 is TGTGCCATCAGTGGGGCAGGGGCGAACACTGAAGCTTTCTTT.

This chain connects TRBV6-2 or TRBV6-3 to TRBJ1-6; D perhaps matches TRBD1 (5 bases). Trimming left V 2 bases short and J 8 bases short, with 7 bases between. The CDR3 contains 13 residues. Germline CDR1 and CDR2: MNHEY and SVGEGT. The CDR3 nucleotides are TGTGCCAGCAGTTACCAGGGATATTCACCCCTCCACTTT. This codes for CASSYQGYSPLHF.

The chain carries TRBV6-2 or TRBV6-3 and TRBJ1-1, with D possibly being TRBD1 (5 bases). The CDR3 spans 11 residues. Germline loops: CDR1 MNHEY, CDR2 SVGEGT. The ends were cut back, 2 bases at V and 8 bases at J, with 6 bases in the middle. DNA for the CDR3: TGTGCCAGCAGTTACCCAGGGGAAGCTTTCTTT. This gives the protein CASSYPGEAFF.